This T cell receptor beta chain was found in a study of blood T cell repertoires in COVID-19. Study summary: Samples came from the United States, Italy and Spain, spanning acute and convalescent COVID-19. From T cells, B-cell-depleted T cells, or PBMCs came the material, which was cDNA or gDNA.

CDR3 length: 15 amino acids. Germline CDR1 LGHDT, CDR2 YNNKEL (reference sequence). V shed 0 bases and J shed 1 base, with 9 bases lying between them. The protocol was immunoSEQ multiplex PCR, while the TCRdb copy is restricted to in-frame clones and leaves out a portion. This sample has under 200,000 clones, with around 80% found just once. Recovered status in Cohort 3 required two negative PCRs, clearance, or symptom resolution. The receptor was derived from a man aged 45-65 years who had recovered from COVID-19. Sequenced input: PBMCs or T cells enriched from blood (not recorded which). This chain links TRBV3-1 (or the pseudogene TRBV3-2) with TRBJ2-5; a possible D gene is TRBD1 (6 bases). The CDR3 DNA reads TGTGCCAGCAGCCAAGACCCAGGGGCCCAAGAGACCCAGTACTTC. Its translation is CASSQDPGAQETQYF.